These 24 T cell receptor beta chains were sequenced from one sample in a study of T cells in tumors after PD-1 blockade. Measured with immunoSEQ multiplex PCR; TCRdb has only the in-frame clones, and not every one. The table lists roughly 47,000 clones, roughly 73% of them singletons, with 16% in the top ten. The material was PBMCs, obtained before anti-PD-1 treatment. Every receptor here comes from a human donor with basal cell carcinoma.

This clone was observed once. The chain carries TRBV27 and TRBJ2-3; 11 bases align to TRBD2. V lost 3 bases and J lost 10; bases outside the gene matches: 15. CDR1 MNHEY and CDR2 SMNVEV come from the germline V gene (reference sequence). The CDR3 has 17 residues. CDR3 residues: CASSFLRTSGYSMSQYF. The DNA for the CDR3 is TGTGCCAGCAGTTTCTTGAGGACTAGCGGGTACTCCATGTCGCAGTATTTT.

This clone was seen only a few times. J is TRBJ1-6 and V is TRBV5-1; a weak D match, TRBD1 (5 bases). The CDR3 is made up of 13 amino acids. Between the trimmed V and J ends, which lost 5 bases and 5 bases, there was a span of 8 bases. The germline gives CDR1 SGHRS, CDR2 YFSETQ. CDR3 amino acids: CASSQGNNSPLHF. For the CDR3, the DNA is TGCGCCAGCAGTCAGGGAAATAATTCACCCCTCCACTTT. Supplemented by reference TRBV5-1 and TRBJ1-6, the full variable domain reads KAGVTQTPRYLIKTRGQQVTLSCSPISGHRSVSWYQQTPGQGLQFLFEYFSETQRNKGNFPGRFSGRQFSNSRSEMNVSTLELGDSALYLCASSQGNNSPLHFGNGTRLTVT.

About this clone: The junction departs from the called germline gene at one end, perhaps through a read error. The chain employs TRBV30 and TRBJ1-3, with 8 nucleotides matching TRBD1. In germline, CDR1 is GTSNPN, CDR2 SVGIG (reference sequence). The length of the CDR3 is 15 residues. Here the CDR3 reads CAWRLGQGSRNTIYF. The CDR3 DNA is TGTGCCTGGAGATTAGGACAGGGCTCTAGAAACACCATATATTTT.

The V call is TRBV6-2 or TRBV6-3, the J call TRBJ2-4; 7 bases fit TRBD2. With 2 bases clipped from V and 6 bases from J, the junction kept 4 bases outside the gene matches. This CDR3 contains 14 residues. Germline V lookup: CDR1 MNHEY, CDR2 SVGEGT. This CDR3 reads CASSYGLAANIQYF. The CDR3 DNA reads as TGTGCCAGCAGTTACGGGCTAGCGGCAAACATTCAGTACTTC.

J is TRBJ2-3 and V is TRBV5-1; TRBD2 matches at 8 bases. V lost 4 bases and J lost 2; bases outside the gene matches: 6. Germline V CDR1 and CDR2: SGHRS, YFSETQ. The CDR3 covers 15 residues. The CDR3 reads CASSLTGLVTDTQYF. CDR3 in DNA: TGCGCCAGCAGCCTTACGGGACTAGTCACAGATACGCAGTATTTT.

This clone was detected only a few times. The genes are TRBV5-6 and TRBJ1-5; the D gene is possibly TRBD1 (5 bases). CDR3 length equals 16 residues. The germline V and J ends were trimmed by 3 bases and 3 bases, with 16 bases remaining between them. Germline V lookup: CDR1 SGHDT, CDR2 YYEEEE. CDR3 nucleotide sequence: TGTGCCAGCAGCTCCGTCCGGGCAGGGACCAATCAGCCCCAGCATTTT. Amino acids: CASSSVRAGTNQPQHF.

The V and J genes are TRBV28 and TRBJ2-4; possibly TRBD2 for D (5 bases). The CDR3 covers 17 residues. Germline CDR1 and CDR2: MDHEN and SYDVKM. Trimming removed 2 bases from V and 1 base from J, with 15 bases in between. The CDR3 DNA sequence: TGTGCCAGCAGTTTAATCGGGGTAGCCGTGGCCAAAAACATTCAGTACTTC. Encoded protein: CASSLIGVAVAKNIQYF.

The V gene is TRBV5-1, the J gene TRBJ1-1; TRBD1 aligns across 9 bases. The CDR3 has 14 residues. CDR1 is SGHRS, CDR2 YFSETQ, per germline. J gave up 5 bases and V 6 bases, and 8 bases lay outside the gene matches. CDR3: CASTRGDRVTEAFF. For the CDR3, the DNA is TGCGCCAGCACCCGGGGGGACAGGGTTACTGAAGCTTTCTTT.

The chain has TRBV6-5 and TRBJ2-2; D is uncertain. Germline loops: CDR1 MNHEY, CDR2 SVGAGI. V lost 7 bases, J lost 6 bases, and 9 bases lay in between. The CDR3 sequence is 12 residues long. The CDR3 bases are TGTGCCAGCATGAGGAGCGCCGGGGAGCTGTTTTTT. The encoded protein is CASMRSAGELFF.

The chain has TRBV21-1 and TRBJ2-7; the DNA was not compared with TRBD1, the D call given in the table. TRBV21-1 is a pseudogene segment. The CDR3 is 13 amino acids. In nucleotides, the CDR3 is TGTGCCAGCAGCATCCCCCATTCCCACGAGCAGTACTTC. It translates to CASSIPHSHEQYF.

V is TRBV7-6 and J is TRBJ2-3, with 9 bases matching TRBD2. V lost 3 bases to trimming and J lost 3 bases; unmatched junction nucleotides: 4. CDR3 size: 15 residues. In germline, CDR1 is SGHVS, CDR2 FNYEAQ. In nucleotides, the CDR3 is TGTGCCAGCAGCTTGCGGGGGGGCATAACAGATACGCAGTATTTT. It codes for CASSLRGGITDTQYF.

The table lists this clone with a few counts. The J gene is TRBJ2-1, the V gene TRBV7-3; D unresolved. The CDR3 is 13 amino acids. V was trimmed by 3 bases and J by 0 bases, leaving 3 bases between them. Germline V gene data show CDR1 as SGHTA and CDR2 as FQGTGA. CDR3 sequence reads: CASSFDSYNEQFF. Here the CDR3 DNA reads TGTGCCAGCAGCTTTGACTCCTACAATGAGCAGTTCTTC.

Here the CDR3 reads CSVTRRQGSTEAFF. CDR3 nucleotide sequence: TGCAGCGTTACCCGCCGACAGGGGAGCACTGAAGCTTTCTTT. V gene TRBV29-1 combines with J gene TRBJ1-1, with 8 bases aligning to TRBD1. V trimming: 5 bases; J trimming: 4 bases; junction bases outside the gene matches: 9. In germline, CDR1 is SQVTM, CDR2 ANQGSEA. The CDR3 sequence is 14 residues long. Drawing the rest from reference TRBV29-1 and TRBJ1-1, the complete variable domain is SAVISQKPSRDICQRGTSLTIQCQVDSQVTMMFWYRQQPGQSLTLIATANQGSEATYESGFVIDKFPISRPNLTFSTLTVSNMSPEDSSIYLCSVTRRQGSTEAFFGQGTRLTVV.

A single count supports this clone. The rearrangement links TRBV6-6 to TRBJ1-5; no definite D call. This CDR3 is 16 amino acids long. V was shortened by 4 bases and J by 7 bases, with 20 bases between the two germline ends. From germline, CDR1 is MNHNY and CDR2 SVGAGI (reference sequence). CDR3 sequence reads: CASSSRAPTGRQPQHF. DNA of the CDR3: TGTGCCAGCAGTTCAAGGGCTCCAACGGGTAGGCAGCCCCAGCATTTT.

This chain connects TRBV18 to TRBJ2-3, with 15 bases lining up with TRBD2. Germline CDR1 and CDR2: KGHSH and LQKENI. The CDR3 consists of 19 residues. With 1 base clipped from V and 4 bases from J, the junction kept 9 bases outside the gene matches. CDR3 sequence: CASSPLQGLAGGPADTQYF. The CDR3 DNA reads TGTGCCAGCTCACCACTCCAAGGACTAGCGGGGGGGCCAGCAGATACGCAGTATTTT.

DNA for the CDR3: TGTGCCAGCAGTGAATTCAGGACCCCTGGCTACACCTTC. Its protein product is CASSEFRTPGYTF. V and J are TRBV25-1 and TRBJ1-2, with D unresolved. V gave up 1 base and J gave up 7 bases, with 10 bases separating them. The CDR3 length is 13 residues. CDR1 is MGHDK and CDR2 is SYGVNS in the germline V gene.

The chain couples TRBV6-5 to TRBJ2-7; TRBD2 aligns across 15 bases. The CDR3 is 16 residues long. Trimming at V came to 4 bases and at J to 1 base, leaving 2 bases not matched to a gene. Germline CDR1 is MNHEY and CDR2 is SVGAGI. This CDR3 reads CASSFGLAGGSYEQYF. The CDR3 DNA reads TGTGCCAGCAGTTTCGGACTAGCGGGGGGGTCCTACGAGCAGTACTTC.

The chain has TRBV9 and TRBJ2-3, with TRBD2 matching 9 bases. The germline V gene encodes CDR1 SGDLS and CDR2 YYNGEE. There are 15 residues in the CDR3. V lost 2 bases, J lost 2 bases, and 3 bases stayed unmatched. The CDR3 sequence is CASSVASGTTDTQYF. The CDR3 DNA reads TGTGCCAGCAGCGTGGCTAGCGGGACCACAGATACGCAGTATTTT.

This chain uses TRBV18 with TRBJ1-4, with 10 bases identical to TRBD1. The germline V gene encodes CDR1 KGHSH and CDR2 LQKENI. The junction had 2 bases not matched to a gene; V was cut back by 5 bases and J by 2 bases. The CDR3 totals 15 residues. The chain's CDR3 is CASSLDRGTNEKLFF. The CDR3 DNA follows: TGTGCCAGCTCATTGGACAGGGGGACTAATGAAAAACTGTTTTTT.

The chain is built from TRBV2 and TRBJ2-7; 8 nucleotides agree with TRBD2. CDR1 SNHLY and CDR2 FYNNEI come from the germline V gene. CDR3 length: 15 amino acids. Trimming removed 9 bases from V and 2 bases from J; junction bases left unmatched: 12. The CDR3 loop is CASLEPGLGTYEQYF. The CDR3 DNA is TGTGCCAGTCTTGAGCCGGGACTAGGAACCTACGAGCAGTACTTC.

This clone was detected only once. The chain carries TRBV14 and TRBJ2-1; tentatively, D is TRBD1 (5 bases). The germline gives CDR1 SGHDN, CDR2 FVKESK. This CDR3 is 15 amino acids long. The ends were cut back, 3 bases at V and 3 bases at J, with 12 bases in the middle. DNA of the CDR3: TGTGCCAGCAGCCACTTAGGGCAGGGCTACAATGAGCAGTTCTTC. This codes for CASSHLGQGYNEQFF.

This clone came up a few times. V gene TRBV7-8 combines with J gene TRBJ2-7, with D perhaps matching TRBD1 (5 bases). V shed 6 bases and J shed 0 bases, with 15 bases lying between them. Per the germline V gene, CDR1 is SGHVS and CDR2 is FQNEAQ. There are 15 residues in the CDR3. The chain's CDR3 is CASRKFIDSSYEQYF. The CDR3, as DNA: TGTGCCAGCAGAAAATTCATCGACAGCTCCTACGAGCAGTACTTC. The variable domain in full, with the rest retrieved from reference TRBV7-8 and TRBJ2-7, is GAGVSQSPRYKVAKRGQDVALRCDPISGHVSLFWYQQALGQGPEFLTYFQNEAQLDKSGLPSDRFFAERPEGSVSTLKIQRTQQEDSAVYLCASRKFIDSSYEQYFGPGTRLTVT.

The CDR3 bases are TGTGCCAGCACCGGGACAGGCAAAACGGTATCTGGCTACACCTTC. This translates into CASTGTGKTVSGYTF. The gene calls are TRBV2 and TRBJ1-2; 8 bases align to TRBD1. After removal of 7 bases from V and 7 bases from J, the junction contained 14 bases not matched to a gene. The germline gives CDR1 SNHLY, CDR2 FYNNEI. The CDR3 covers 15 residues.

This chain joins TRBV9 and TRBJ1-3; 8 positions match TRBD1. The CDR3 has 15 amino acids. V gave up 4 bases and J gave up 0 bases; unmatched junction bases: 3. Germline values: CDR1 SGDLS, CDR2 YYNGEE. The CDR3 nucleotides read TGTGCCAGCAGCCAGGGGGCTTTCTCTGGAAACACCATATATTTT. Translated, it gives CASSQGAFSGNTIYF.